The 21 T cell receptor beta chains below all came from one sample that was sequenced in a study of CD4+ T cells in melanoma (dated by TCRdb to 2022 to 2024). The method was the immunoSEQ multiplex PCR assay. In its TCRdb copy, this immuneACCESS table keeps in-frame sequences only and misses some clones. Where compared with another copy, unresolved V genes explain less than half of these, and the others have no known cause. The table for this sample lists about 18,000 clones; about 83% of them were counted only once. Clones ranked in the top ten supply 5.1% of the sample. The sequenced sample consisted of cells from a culture (not recorded whether cultured in vitro). These receptors were taken from a human donor with melanoma.

This clone was recorded once. This chain connects TRBV5-1 to TRBJ2-3, with D possibly being TRBD1 or TRBD2 (5 bases each). The CDR3 contains 15 residues. Germline CDR1 is SGHRS and CDR2 is YFSETQ. Trimming left V 7 bases short and J 8 bases short, with 23 bases between. CDR3: CASHLWDRTVGTQYF. The CDR3 coding sequence is TGCGCCAGCCATCTGTGGGACCGGACCGTGGGTACGCAGTATTTT.

The rearrangement joins TRBV5-1 to TRBJ2-1; D is unclear. Germline V gene sequence: CDR1 SGHRS, CDR2 YFSETQ. V lost 3 bases, J lost 12 bases, and 13 bases lay in between. CDR3 length: 12 residues. The CDR3 bases are TGCGCCAGCAGCTACTCTGACGGTGGGCAGTTCTTC. Amino acid sequence: CASSYSDGGQFF.

The chain has TRBV6-1 and TRBJ1-4; 7 positions agree with TRBD1. The CDR3 runs 15 residues. Looked up from germline, CDR1 is MNHNS and CDR2 is SASEGT. Trimming took 5 bases from V and 3 from J; bases not matched to a gene: 6. The CDR3 loop is CASSSGQAANEKLFF. The CDR3 nucleotides read TGTGCCAGCAGTTCCGGACAGGCGGCTAATGAAAAACTGTTTTTT.

Of note for this clone: The same CDR3 is also encoded by other DNA sequences in this sample. The rearrangement uses TRBV7-9 and TRBJ2-2, with 9 bases aligning to TRBD1. The CDR3 is 15 amino acids. Trimming at V came to 5 bases and at J to 5 bases, leaving 6 bases not matched to a gene. Per germline, CDR1 SEHNR and CDR2 FQNEAQ (reference sequence). This CDR3 is CASSLGQGWTGELFF. The CDR3 nucleotides read TGTGCCAGCAGCCTCGGACAGGGGTGGACCGGGGAGCTGTTTTTT.

This chain links TRBV5-1 with TRBJ1-1, with D perhaps TRBD1 (6 bases). V was trimmed by 4 bases and J by 1 base, leaving 8 bases between them. Per the germline V gene, CDR1 is SGHRS and CDR2 is YFSETQ. The CDR3 loop spans 13 amino acids. The CDR3 coding sequence is TGCGCCAGCAGCCCGACAGGGAACACTGAAGCTTTCTTT. Protein sequence: CASSPTGNTEAFF.

This clone has only a few counts. DNA for the CDR3: TGTGCCAGCAGCTTGCAGGGCCGTCCGGATGGCTACACCTTC. Residues: CASSLQGRPDGYTF. This chain connects TRBV5-4 to TRBJ1-2, with a weak D call TRBD1 (5 bases). V lost 1 base and J lost 6, with 13 bases in between. The CDR3 extends over 14 amino acids. In germline, CDR1 is SGHNT, CDR2 YYREEE (reference sequence).

The chain carries TRBV5-8 and TRBJ1-5; possibly TRBD1 for D (5 bases). There are 14 residues in the CDR3. Germline CDR1 and CDR2: SGHTS and YDEGEE. V dropped 0 bases and J dropped 6 bases, with 10 bases sitting between them. CDR3 nucleotide sequence: TGTGCCAGCAGCTTGGGTGGGACGGGTCAGCCCCAGCATTTT. It codes for CASSLGGTGQPQHF.

This clone was counted a few times. The rearrangement links TRBV18 to TRBJ1-1; D unresolved. Germline CDR1 KGHSH, CDR2 LQKENI. Trimming shortened V by 1 base and J by 0 bases, and 9 bases separated the two germline ends. The CDR3 runs 15 residues. The CDR3 is CASSPLGRMNTEAFF. Written as DNA, the CDR3 is TGTGCCAGCTCACCACTCGGTCGTATGAACACTGAAGCTTTCTTT.

This chain uses TRBV19 with TRBJ2-3; D may correspond to TRBD1 or TRBD2 (5 bases each). Trimming pared 8 bases from V and 4 bases from J, leaving 22 bases between. Germline V gene lookup returns CDR1 LNHDA and CDR2 SQIVND (reference sequence). This CDR3 region has 16 residues. The CDR3 DNA is TGTGCCAGTGCTAAAGGGGTCGTAGGGAGATCAGATACGCAGTATTTT. Translating it yields CASAKGVVGRSDTQYF. Complete variable domain (other parts from reference TRBV19 and TRBJ2-3): DGGITQSPKYLFRKEGQNVTLSCEQNLNHDAMYWYRQDPGQGLRLIYYSQIVNDFQKGDIAEGYSVSREKKESFPLTVTSAQKNPTAFYLCASAKGVVGRSDTQYFGPGTRLTVL.

V is TRBV5-5 and J is TRBJ1-1; perhaps TRBD1 as D (6 bases). V was trimmed by 4 bases and J by 6 bases, leaving 13 bases between them. In germline, CDR1 is SGHKS, CDR2 YYEKEE (reference sequence). The CDR3 covers 13 residues. CDR3 protein: CASSPRTDSEAFF. The CDR3 DNA follows: TGTGCCAGCAGCCCAAGGACAGATTCTGAAGCTTTCTTT.

This clone has more than one count but fewer than ten. The gene calls are TRBV9 and TRBJ2-1; the D gene is possibly TRBD1 (5 bases). The CDR3 runs to 19 residues. The V gene's germline CDR1 is SGDLS and CDR2 YYNGEE. Between the trimmed V and J ends, which lost 4 bases and 0 bases, there was a span of 23 bases. CDR3 protein: CASSIHRQGRGRSYNEQFF. Written as DNA, the CDR3 is TGTGCCAGCAGCATACACCGTCAGGGTCGTGGTCGCTCCTACAATGAGCAGTTCTTC.

The chain uses TRBV7-2 and TRBJ1-1, with D uncertain. V lost 5 bases, J lost 5 bases, and 18 bases lay in between. The CDR3 has 15 amino acids. From germline, CDR1 is SGHTA and CDR2 FQGNSA. The CDR3 sequence: CASSPGAAGRTEAFF. CDR3 sequence (DNA): TGTGCCAGCAGCCCCGGTGCAGCGGGGAGGACTGAAGCTTTCTTT.

V gene TRBV11-2 combines with J gene TRBJ1-2; the match to TRBD1 covers 9 bases. This CDR3 spans 14 amino acids. V shed 5 bases, J shed 6 bases, and the junction held 7 bases outside the gene matches. Germline loops: CDR1 SGHAT, CDR2 FQNNGV. The CDR3: CASSPTGQGNGYTF. CDR3 bases: TGTGCCAGCAGCCCGACGGGACAGGGAAATGGCTACACCTTC.

V gene TRBV19 combines with J gene TRBJ1-6, with unresolved D. V dropped 5 bases and J dropped 7 bases, with 9 bases sitting between them. Germline V CDR1 and CDR2: LNHDA, SQIVND (reference sequence). The CDR3 loop spans 13 amino acids. The CDR3 sequence: CASSYFMNSPLHF. CDR3 in DNA: TGTGCCAGTAGTTACTTTATGAATTCACCCCTCCACTTT.

This clone showed up just once. The V call is TRBV19, the J call TRBJ1-5; D gene unclear. Germline CDR1 and CDR2: LNHDA and SQIVND (reference sequence). CDR3 size: 13 residues. Trimming pared 5 bases from V and 5 bases from J, leaving 10 bases between. The CDR3 nucleotides are TGTGCCAGTAGTCGCGACACCGATCAGCCCCAGCATTTT. Amino acid sequence: CASSRDTDQPQHF.

The chain has TRBV2 and TRBJ2-7; either TRBD1 or TRBD2 may fit D (5 bases each). Trimming removed 8 bases at V and 4 bases at J, with 12 bases between. The CDR3 length is 12 residues. Looked up from germline, CDR1 is SNHLY and CDR2 is FYNNEI. The CDR3: CASAGTVYEQYF. For the CDR3, the DNA is TGTGCCAGCGCCGGGACCGTTTACGAGCAGTACTTC.

This chain links TRBV18 with TRBJ1-1; the D gene is possibly TRBD1 (6 bases). V was trimmed by 6 bases and J by 3 bases, leaving 11 bases between them. The CDR3 totals 13 residues. CDR1 and CDR2 (germline): KGHSH, LQKENI. The CDR3 loop reads CASSTGRDTEAFF. CDR3 DNA sequence: TGTGCCAGCTCGACAGGTCGGGACACTGAAGCTTTCTTT.

J is TRBJ2-1 and V is TRBV5-4; 10 bases are a match to TRBD1. Trimming cost V 1 base and J 5 bases; bases outside gene matches: 3. The CDR3 extends over 15 amino acids. Germline CDR1 and CDR2: SGHNT and YYREEE (reference sequence). CDR3 DNA sequence: TGTGCCAGCAGCTTGAGGGACAGGGGTCACAATGAGCAGTTCTTC. This encodes CASSLRDRGHNEQFF. The whole variable domain, filled in from reference TRBV5-4 and TRBJ2-1, reads ETGVTQSPTHLIKTRGQQVTLRCSSQSGHNTVSWYQQALGQGPQFIFQYYREEENGRGNFPPRFSGLQFPNYSSELNVNALELDDSALYLCASSLRDRGHNEQFFGPGTRLTVL.

This clone was seen a handful of times. This chain uses TRBV19 with TRBJ1-4, with 8 nucleotides matching TRBD1. Trimming cost V 4 bases and J 2 bases; bases outside gene matches: 6. Germline V gene sequence: CDR1 LNHDA, CDR2 SQIVND (reference sequence). This CDR3 comprises 16 residues. CDR3 coding DNA: TGTGCCAGTAGTAGACAGGGGAAGAGCACTAATGAAAAACTGTTTTTT. It translates to CASSRQGKSTNEKLFF.

The chain combines TRBV12-5 with TRBJ2-5, with 9 bases lining up with TRBD1. Near its end, the DNA agrees better with TRBJ2-7, so the J call may be wrong. The germline gives CDR1 LGHNT, CDR2 FRNRAP. There are 17 residues in the CDR3. Written as DNA, the CDR3 is TGTGCTAGTGGTTTGGTACTGTGGGGACAGGGAAGACACGAGCAGTACTTC. It specifies CASGLVLWGQGRHEQYF.

This chain connects TRBV7-6 to TRBJ2-7; D is unclear. The CDR3 is 15 amino acids. Trimming took 2 bases from V and 6 from J, leaving 17 bases between them. CDR1 and CDR2 (germline): SGHVS, FNYEAQ. The CDR3, as DNA: TGTGCCAGCAGCTTAATGCCACTTAGCTCGTCCGAGCAGTACTTC. Protein product: CASSLMPLSSSEQYF.